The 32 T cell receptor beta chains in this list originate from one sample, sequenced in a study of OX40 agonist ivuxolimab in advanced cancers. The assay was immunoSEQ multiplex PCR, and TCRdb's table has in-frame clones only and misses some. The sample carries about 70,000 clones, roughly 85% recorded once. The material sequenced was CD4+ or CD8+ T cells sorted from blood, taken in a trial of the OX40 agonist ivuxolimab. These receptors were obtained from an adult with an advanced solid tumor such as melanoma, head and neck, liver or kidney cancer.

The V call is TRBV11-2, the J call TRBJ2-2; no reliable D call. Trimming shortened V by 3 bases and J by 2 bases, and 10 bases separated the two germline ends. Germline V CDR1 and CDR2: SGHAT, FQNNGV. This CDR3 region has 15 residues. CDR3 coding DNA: TGTGCCAGCAGCTTTGTTAGAAGTAACACCGGGGAGCTGTTTTTT. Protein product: CASSFVRSNTGELFF.

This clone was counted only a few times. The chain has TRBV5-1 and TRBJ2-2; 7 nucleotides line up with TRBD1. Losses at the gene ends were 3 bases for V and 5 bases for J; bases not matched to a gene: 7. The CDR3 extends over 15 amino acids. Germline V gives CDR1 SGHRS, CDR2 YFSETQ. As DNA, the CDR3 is TGCGCCAGCAGCTCCACAGGGGTAGAGACCGGGGAGCTGTTTTTT. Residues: CASSSTGVETGELFF.

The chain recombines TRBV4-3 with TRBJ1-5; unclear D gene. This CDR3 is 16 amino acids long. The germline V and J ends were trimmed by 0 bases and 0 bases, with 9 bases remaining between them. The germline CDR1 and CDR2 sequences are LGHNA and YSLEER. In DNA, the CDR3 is TGCGCCAGCAGCCAAGATGCGTTTGGTAGCAATCAGCCCCAGCATTTT. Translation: CASSQDAFGSNQPQHF.

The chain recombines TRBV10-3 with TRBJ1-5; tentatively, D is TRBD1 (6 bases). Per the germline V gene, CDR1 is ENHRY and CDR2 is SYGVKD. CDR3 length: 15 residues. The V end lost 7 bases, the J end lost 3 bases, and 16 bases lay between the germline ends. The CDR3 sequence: CAIKPGQGVNQPQHF. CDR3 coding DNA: TGTGCCATCAAGCCGGGACAAGGGGTCAATCAGCCCCAGCATTTT.

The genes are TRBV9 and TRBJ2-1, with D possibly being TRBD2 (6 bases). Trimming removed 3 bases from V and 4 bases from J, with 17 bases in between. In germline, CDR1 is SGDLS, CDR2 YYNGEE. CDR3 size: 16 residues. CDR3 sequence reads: CASSGGVWGIYNEQFF. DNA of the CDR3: TGTGCCAGCAGCGGCGGGGTGTGGGGAATTTACAATGAGCAGTTCTTC.

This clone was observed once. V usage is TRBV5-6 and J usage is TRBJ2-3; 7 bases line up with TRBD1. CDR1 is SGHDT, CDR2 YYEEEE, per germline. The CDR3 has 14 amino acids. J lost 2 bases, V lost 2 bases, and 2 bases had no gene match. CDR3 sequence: CASSFTGATDTQYF. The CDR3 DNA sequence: TGTGCCAGCAGCTTTACAGGGGCCACAGATACGCAGTATTTT.

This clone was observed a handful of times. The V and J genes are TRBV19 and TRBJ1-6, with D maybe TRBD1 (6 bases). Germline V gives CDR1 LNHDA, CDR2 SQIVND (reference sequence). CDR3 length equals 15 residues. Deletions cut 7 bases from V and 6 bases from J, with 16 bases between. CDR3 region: CASTIRTVANSPLHF. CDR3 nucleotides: TGTGCCAGTACCATTAGGACAGTCGCTAATTCACCCCTCCACTTT.

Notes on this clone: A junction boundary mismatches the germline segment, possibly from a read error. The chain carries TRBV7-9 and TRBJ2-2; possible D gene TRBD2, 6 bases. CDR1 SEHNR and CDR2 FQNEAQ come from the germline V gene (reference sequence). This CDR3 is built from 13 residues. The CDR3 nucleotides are TGTGTCAGCAGTTCCCGGGGGACCGGGGAGCTGTTTTTT. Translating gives CVSSSRGTGELFF.

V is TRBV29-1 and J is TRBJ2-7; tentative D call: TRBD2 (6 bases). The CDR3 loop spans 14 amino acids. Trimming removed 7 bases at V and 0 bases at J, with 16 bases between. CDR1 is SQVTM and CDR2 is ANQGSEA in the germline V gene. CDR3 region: CSGRTVTSSYEQYF. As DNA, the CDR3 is TGCAGCGGACGGACGGTGACTAGCTCCTACGAGCAGTACTTC.

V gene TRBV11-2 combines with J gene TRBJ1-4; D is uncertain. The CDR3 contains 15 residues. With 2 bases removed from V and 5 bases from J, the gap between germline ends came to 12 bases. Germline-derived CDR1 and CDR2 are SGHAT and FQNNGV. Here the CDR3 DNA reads TGTGCCAGCAGCTTATCACCGGGAAGAAATGAAAAACTGTTTTTT. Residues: CASSLSPGRNEKLFF.

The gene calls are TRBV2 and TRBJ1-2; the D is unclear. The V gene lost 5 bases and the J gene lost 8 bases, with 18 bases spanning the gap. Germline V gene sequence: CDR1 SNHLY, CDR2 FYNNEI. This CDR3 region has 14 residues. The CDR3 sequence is CASSSGFAVGGYTF. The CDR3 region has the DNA TGTGCCAGCAGTTCGGGCTTCGCAGTCGGGGGCTACACCTTC.

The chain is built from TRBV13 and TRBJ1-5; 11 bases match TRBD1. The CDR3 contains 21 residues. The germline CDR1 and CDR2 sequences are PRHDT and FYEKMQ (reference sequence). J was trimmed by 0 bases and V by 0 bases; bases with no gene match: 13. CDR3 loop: CASSLGGRTGGDGYSNQPQHF. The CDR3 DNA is TGTGCCAGCAGCTTAGGAGGAAGGACAGGGGGCGATGGGTATAGCAATCAGCCCCAGCATTTT.

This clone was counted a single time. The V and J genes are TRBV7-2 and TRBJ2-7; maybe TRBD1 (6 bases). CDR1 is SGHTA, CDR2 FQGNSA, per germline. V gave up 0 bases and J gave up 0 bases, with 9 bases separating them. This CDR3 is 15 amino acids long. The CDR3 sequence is CASSLATGASYEQYF. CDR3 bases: TGTGCCAGCAGCTTAGCGACAGGAGCCTCCTACGAGCAGTACTTC.

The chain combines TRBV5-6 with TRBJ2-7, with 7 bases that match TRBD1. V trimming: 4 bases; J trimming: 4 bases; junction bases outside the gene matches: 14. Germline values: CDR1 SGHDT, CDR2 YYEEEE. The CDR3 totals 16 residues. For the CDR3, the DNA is TGTGCCAGCAGCCGACTAAGGACTTCAGGGGGTTACGAGCAGTACTTC. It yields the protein CASSRLRTSGGYEQYF.

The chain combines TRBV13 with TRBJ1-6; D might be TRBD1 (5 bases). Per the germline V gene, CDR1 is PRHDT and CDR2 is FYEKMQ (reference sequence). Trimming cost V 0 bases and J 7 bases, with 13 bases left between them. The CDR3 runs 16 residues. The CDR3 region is CASSLGGPRGNSPLHF. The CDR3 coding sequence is TGTGCCAGCAGCTTAGGGGGGCCCCGGGGGAATTCACCCCTCCACTTT.

CDR3 in amino acids: CASSGRGAGYIQYF. The DNA of the CDR3 is TGTGCCAGCAGTGGCCGGGGGGCGGGGTACATTCAGTACTTC. This chain uses TRBV6-5 with TRBJ2-4, with D possibly TRBD2 on 7 matching bases. Germline-derived CDR1 and CDR2 are MNHEY and SVGAGI. V was trimmed by 5 bases and J by 8 bases, leaving 16 bases between them. The CDR3 consists of 14 residues.

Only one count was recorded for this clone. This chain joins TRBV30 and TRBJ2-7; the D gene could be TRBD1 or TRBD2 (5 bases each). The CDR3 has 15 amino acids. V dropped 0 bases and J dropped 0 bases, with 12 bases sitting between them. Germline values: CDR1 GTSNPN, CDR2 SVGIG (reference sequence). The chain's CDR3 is CAWSVGDPSSYEQYF. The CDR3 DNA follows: TGTGCCTGGAGTGTAGGGGACCCTAGCTCCTACGAGCAGTACTTC.

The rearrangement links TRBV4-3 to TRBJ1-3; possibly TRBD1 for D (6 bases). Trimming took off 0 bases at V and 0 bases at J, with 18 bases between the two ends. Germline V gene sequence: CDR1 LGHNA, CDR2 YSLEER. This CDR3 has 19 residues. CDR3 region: CASSQDGGRTYHSGNTIYF. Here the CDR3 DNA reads TGCGCCAGCAGCCAAGATGGGGGGCGTACGTACCACTCTGGAAACACCATATATTTT.

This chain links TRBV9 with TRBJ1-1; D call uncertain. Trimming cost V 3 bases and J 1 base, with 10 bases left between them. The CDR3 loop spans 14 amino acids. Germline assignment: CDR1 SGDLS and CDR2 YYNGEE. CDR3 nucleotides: TGTGCCAGCAGCGGATACCAGAAGAACACTGAAGCTTTCTTT. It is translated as CASSGYQKNTEAFF.

The CDR3 region is CASSLTGGAEAFF. The CDR3 region has the DNA TGTGCCAGCAGCTTAACAGGGGGGGCTGAAGCTTTCTTT. The chain is built from TRBV5-4 and TRBJ1-1, with 8 bases aligning to TRBD1. Germline lookup yields CDR1 SGHNT and CDR2 YYREEE (reference sequence). V shed 2 bases and J 6 bases; nucleotides not matched to a gene: 3. The CDR3 is 13 amino acids.

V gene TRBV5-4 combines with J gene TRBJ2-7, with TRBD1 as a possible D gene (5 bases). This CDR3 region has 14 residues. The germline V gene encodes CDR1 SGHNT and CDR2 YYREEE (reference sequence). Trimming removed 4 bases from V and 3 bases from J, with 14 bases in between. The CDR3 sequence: CASSPTGNDYEQYF. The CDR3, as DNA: TGTGCCAGCAGCCCTACAGGAAATGACTACGAGCAGTACTTC.

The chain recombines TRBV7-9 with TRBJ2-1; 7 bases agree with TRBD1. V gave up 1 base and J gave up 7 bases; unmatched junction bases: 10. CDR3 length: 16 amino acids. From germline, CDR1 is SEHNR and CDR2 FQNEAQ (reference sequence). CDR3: CASSLVGDKGANEQFF. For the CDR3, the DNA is TGTGCCAGCAGCTTAGTTGGGGATAAGGGGGCTAATGAGCAGTTCTTC.

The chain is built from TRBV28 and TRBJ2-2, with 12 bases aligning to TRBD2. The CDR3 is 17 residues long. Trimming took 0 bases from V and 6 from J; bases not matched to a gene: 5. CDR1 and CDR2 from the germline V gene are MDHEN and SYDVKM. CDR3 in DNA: TGTGCCAGCAGTTTATGGGTCCTAGCGGGGGGGCCCGGGGAGCTGTTTTTT. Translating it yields CASSLWVLAGGPGELFF.

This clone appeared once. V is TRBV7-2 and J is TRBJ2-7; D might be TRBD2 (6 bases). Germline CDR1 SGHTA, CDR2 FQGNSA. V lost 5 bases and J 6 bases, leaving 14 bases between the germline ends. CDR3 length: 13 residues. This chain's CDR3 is CASSRDSAGEQYF. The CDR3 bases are TGTGCCAGCAGCAGGGACTCCGCGGGCGAGCAGTACTTC.

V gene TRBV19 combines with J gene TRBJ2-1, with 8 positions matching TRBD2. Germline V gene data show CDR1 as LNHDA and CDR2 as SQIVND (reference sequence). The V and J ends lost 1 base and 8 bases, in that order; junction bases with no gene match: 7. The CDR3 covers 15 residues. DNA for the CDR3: TGTGCCAGTAGTATAGTCCTAGCGGGTAGTTATGAGCAGTTCTTC. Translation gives CASSIVLAGSYEQFF.

CDR3 in DNA: TGTGCCAGTAGTATAGATCGTACCCAGGGGGGACAGCCCCAGCATTTT. Translating gives CASSIDRTQGGQPQHF. The V gene is TRBV19, the J gene TRBJ1-5, with TRBD1 identical over 7 bases. Germline CDR1 LNHDA, CDR2 SQIVND (reference sequence). V was clipped by 0 bases and J by 7 bases; unmatched bases: 9. This CDR3 is built from 16 residues.

Here the CDR3 reads CASSGRGTALQETQYF. Written as DNA, the CDR3 is TGCGCCAGCAGCGGCCGCGGGACAGCTCTCCAAGAGACCCAGTACTTC. The chain uses TRBV5-1 and TRBJ2-5, with a tentative D call TRBD1 (7 bases). Looked up from germline, CDR1 is SGHRS and CDR2 is YFSETQ. Trimming took 4 bases from V and 1 from J, leaving 17 bases between them. The CDR3 contains 16 residues.

CDR3 sequence reads: CASSRAGNEQFF. The CDR3 nucleotides read TGCGCCAGCAGCCGGGCGGGCAATGAGCAGTTCTTC. The J gene is TRBJ2-1, the V gene TRBV5-1, with D possibly matching TRBD2 (5 bases). This CDR3 is 12 amino acids long. Germline V gene sequence: CDR1 SGHRS, CDR2 YFSETQ. Deletions cut 4 bases from V and 6 bases from J, with 8 bases between.

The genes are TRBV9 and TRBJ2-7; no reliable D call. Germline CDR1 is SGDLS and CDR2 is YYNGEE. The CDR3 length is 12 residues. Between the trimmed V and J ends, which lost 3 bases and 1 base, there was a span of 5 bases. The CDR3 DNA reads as TGTGCCAGCAGCGACGGATCCTACGAGCAGTACTTC. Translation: CASSDGSYEQYF.

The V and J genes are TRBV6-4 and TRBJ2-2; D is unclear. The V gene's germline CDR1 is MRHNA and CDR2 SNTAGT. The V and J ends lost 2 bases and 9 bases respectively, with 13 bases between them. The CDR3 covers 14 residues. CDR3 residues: CASSDKPENRELFF. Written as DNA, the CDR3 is TGTGCCAGCAGTGACAAACCTGAAAATCGGGAGCTGTTTTTT.

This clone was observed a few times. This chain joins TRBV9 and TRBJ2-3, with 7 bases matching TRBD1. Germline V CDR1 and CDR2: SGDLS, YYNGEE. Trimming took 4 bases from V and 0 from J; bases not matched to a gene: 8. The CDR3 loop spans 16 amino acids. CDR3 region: CASSPGTAPSTDTQYF. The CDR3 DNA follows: TGTGCCAGCAGCCCGGGGACAGCCCCTAGCACAGATACGCAGTATTTT.

The CDR3 sequence: CASSGPGTASYEQYF. DNA of the CDR3: TGTGCCAGCAGCGGACCCGGGACAGCCTCCTACGAGCAGTACTTC. The chain carries TRBV5-4 and TRBJ2-7, with 7 bases identical to TRBD1. The CDR3 covers 15 residues. The V gene end was trimmed by 4 bases and the J gene end by 0 bases; junction bases not matched to a gene: 7. Germline CDR1 and CDR2: SGHNT and YYREEE (reference sequence).